The following is a T cell receptor beta chain sequence with its context. The record originates from a study of early T cells in non-severe SARS-CoV-2 infection. Trimming left V 3 bases short and J 1 base short, with 12 bases between. CDR3 length: 15 residues. Germline V CDR1 and CDR2: MNHNS, SASEGT. A single record per CDR3 protein comes from TCRdb applying MiXCR to the 5' RACE reads. Here the sample spans 100,000 to 120,000 distinct CDR3 sequences, around 13% being singletons. The clonotype originates from an adult who was a healthcare worker with PCR-confirmed SARS-CoV-2 infection or an uninfected control (not recorded which). The chain couples TRBV6-1 to TRBJ1-1, with D unresolved. The sequences come from whole blood, collected at baseline. For the CDR3, the DNA is TGTGCCAGCAGTGAGTTTGACCAATCGAACACTGAAGCTTTCTTT. Amino acids: CASSEFDQSNTEAFF.